These 25 T cell receptor beta chains share one sample of origin, sequenced in a study of T-cell memory formation after mild COVID-19. TCRdb processed the 5' RACE reads anew with MiXCR; each CDR3 protein has one entry. Counted here are around 300,000 distinct CDR3 sequences, 10% to 15% occurring once; the ten biggest clones make up about 20%. The sample was PBMCs or a T cell subset sorted from them (not recorded which). Receptor source: a man between 18 and 35 years old who had mild COVID-19 (a few samples of this study predate the infection). Cell type and time point are not known.

This rearrangement joins TRBV19 to TRBJ1-5; D ambiguous. The CDR3 loop spans 13 amino acids. Germline V gene sequence: CDR1 LNHDA, CDR2 SQIVND (reference sequence). V was clipped by 7 bases and J by 0 bases, with 7 bases between them. The CDR3 protein is CASKELSNQPQHF. CDR3 DNA sequence: TGTGCCAGTAAGGAACTTAGCAATCAGCCCCAGCATTTT. The entire variable domain, with the rest obtained from reference TRBV19 and TRBJ1-5, is as follows: DGGITQSPKYLFRKEGQNVTLSCEQNLNHDAMYWYRQDPGQGLRLIYYSQIVNDFQKGDIAEGYSVSREKKESFPLTVTSAQKNPTAFYLCASKELSNQPQHFGDGTRLSIL.

Only a few counts were recorded for this clonotype. V and J are TRBV5-6 and TRBJ1-1; 8 nucleotides agree with TRBD1. The V gene's germline CDR1 is SGHDT and CDR2 YYEEEE. V was pared by 4 bases and J by 8 bases, with 16 bases of the junction left unmatched. CDR3 length: 16 residues. CDR3 in amino acids: CASSLPTGAKNREAFF. For the CDR3, the DNA is TGTGCCAGCAGCCTTCCGACAGGGGCGAAGAACAGAGAAGCTTTCTTT. The full variable domain, its missing parts supplied by reference TRBV5-6 and TRBJ1-1, is DAGVTQSPTHLIKTRGQQVTLRCSPKSGHDTVSWYQQALGQGPQFIFQYYEEEERQRGNFPDRFSGHQFPNYSSELNVNALLLGDSALYLCASSLPTGAKNREAFFGQGTRLTVV.

The rearrangement joins TRBV7-2 to TRBJ2-7, with D perhaps TRBD1 (5 bases). This CDR3 region has 15 residues. The V gene's germline CDR1 is SGHTA and CDR2 FQGNSA. The V end lost 6 bases, the J end lost 1 base, and 16 bases lay between the germline ends. CDR3 protein: CASRPHKGWSYEQYF. CDR3 in DNA: TGTGCCAGCAGACCCCACAAGGGGTGGTCCTACGAGCAGTACTTC.

The chain combines TRBV6-6 with TRBJ2-5; 12 nucleotides agree with TRBD1. The CDR3 loop spans 16 amino acids. Trimming at V came to 0 bases and at J to 4 bases, leaving 3 bases not matched to a gene. Per germline, CDR1 MNHNY and CDR2 SVGAGI (reference sequence). The CDR3 reads CASSYSWGQGAETQYF. CDR3 DNA: TGTGCCAGCAGTTACTCGTGGGGACAGGGGGCAGAGACCCAGTACTTC.

The chain joins TRBV7-3 to TRBJ2-6, with 9 bases lining up with TRBD2. Germline V CDR1 and CDR2: SGHTA, FQGTGA. J gave up 2 bases and V 3 bases, and 5 bases lay outside the gene matches. The CDR3 length is 17 residues. DNA of the CDR3: TGTGCCAGCAGCTTCGGGACTAGCTTCCCTGGGGCCAACGTCCTGACTTTC. Its protein product is CASSFGTSFPGANVLTF.

The chain is built from TRBV7-9 and TRBJ2-1; D perhaps matches TRBD2 (5 bases). There are 14 residues in the CDR3. CDR1 and CDR2 from the germline V gene are SEHNR and FQNEAQ (reference sequence). V dropped 1 base and J dropped 5 bases, with 9 bases sitting between them. The CDR3 DNA follows: TGTGCCAGCAGCTTAGAAGGACTCCACAATGAGCAGTTCTTC. Its protein is CASSLEGLHNEQFF.

CDR3 protein: CASSATGWEQPQHF. The CDR3 DNA is TGTGCCAGCAGTGCTACAGGGTGGGAGCAGCCCCAGCATTTT. The V and J genes are TRBV25-1 and TRBJ1-5; D is possibly TRBD1 (6 bases). The CDR3 spans 14 residues. With 4 bases removed from V and 7 bases from J, the gap between germline ends came to 14 bases. Germline-derived CDR1 and CDR2 are MGHDK and SYGVNS.

This CDR3 reads CAWDPGQGYYEQYF. The CDR3 region has the DNA TGTGCCTGGGACCCGGGACAGGGGTACTACGAGCAGTACTTC. The chain uses TRBV30 and TRBJ2-7; 10 positions agree with TRBD1. Trimming took 5 bases from V and 3 from J; bases not matched to a gene: 7. CDR1 GTSNPN and CDR2 SVGIG come from the germline V gene (reference sequence). The CDR3 has 14 residues.

This clonotype was seen a handful of times. J is TRBJ1-2 and V is TRBV7-8; D perhaps matches TRBD1 (5 bases). The CDR3 runs to 16 residues. CDR1 and CDR2 (germline): SGHVS, FQNEAQ. V gave up 0 bases and J gave up 4 bases, with 15 bases separating them. This CDR3 is CASSLAGVGTSYGYTF. The CDR3 DNA reads TGTGCCAGCAGCTTAGCGGGGGTGGGTACCAGCTATGGCTACACCTTC.

The genes are TRBV5-1 and TRBJ2-7, with D hard to call. Germline V gives CDR1 SGHRS, CDR2 YFSETQ. The CDR3 contains 12 residues. V lost 2 bases, J lost 4 bases, and 7 bases lay in between. This CDR3 reads CASSFDGYEQYV. In nucleotides, the CDR3 is TGCGCCAGCAGCTTCGATGGGTACGAGCAGTACGTC.

This clonotype was found many times. The J gene is TRBJ2-2, the V gene TRBV10-3, with 11 bases aligning to TRBD2. Germline V lookup: CDR1 ENHRY, CDR2 SYGVKD. The CDR3 has 16 amino acids. V shed 7 bases and J 4 bases; nucleotides not matched to a gene: 8. The DNA of the CDR3 is TGTGCCATCAAGGCTAGCGGGGGGCGATCCACCGGGGAGCTGTTTTTT. This sequence encodes CAIKASGGRSTGELFF.

The chain recombines TRBV6-5 with TRBJ1-2; D is possibly TRBD1 (6 bases). The CDR3 extends over 13 amino acids. V was pared by 5 bases and J by 4 bases, with 11 bases between. CDR1 MNHEY and CDR2 SVGAGI come from the germline V gene. CDR3 amino acids: CASSIQGGYGYTF. Written as DNA, the CDR3 is TGTGCCAGCAGTATACAGGGAGGCTATGGCTACACCTTC.

This clonotype was recorded at least ten times. CDR3 nucleotides: TGTGCCAGCAGCTTACCGGGACTAGCGGCTGAGCAGTACGTC. It yields the protein CASSLPGLAAEQYV. V is TRBV7-2 and J is TRBJ2-7, with 11 bases aligning to TRBD2. Germline CDR1 and CDR2: SGHTA and FQGNSA. The junction had 4 bases not matched to a gene; V was cut back by 2 bases and J by 7 bases. This CDR3 spans 14 amino acids.

Many counts were recorded for this clonotype. The rearrangement uses TRBV28 and TRBJ2-7; no clear D gene. This CDR3 has 13 amino acids. The germline V gene has CDR1 MDHEN and CDR2 SYDVKM. V dropped 7 bases and J dropped 2 bases, with 12 bases sitting between them. CDR3 in DNA: TGTGCCAGCATAAGGGCAGGAGCCTACGAGCAGTACGTC. Protein sequence: CASIRAGAYEQYV.

This clonotype was seen a handful of times. The rearrangement uses TRBV9 and TRBJ2-5; D remains unclear. The germline CDR1 and CDR2 sequences are SGDLS and YYNGEE. CDR3 size: 14 residues. Trimming removed 4 bases from V and 1 base from J, with 11 bases in between. CDR3 sequence (DNA): TGTGCCAGCAGCCCCCCTGCTGTCCAAGAGACCCAGTACTTC. It codes for CASSPPAVQETQYF.

The V call is TRBV4-3, the J call TRBJ2-7, with D uncertain. The V gene lost 6 bases and the J gene lost 0 bases, with 15 bases spanning the gap. There are 15 residues in the CDR3. In germline, CDR1 is LGHNA, CDR2 YSLEER. CDR3 protein: CASRLGRYSSYEQYF. Here the CDR3 DNA reads TGCGCCAGCAGACTCGGGCGGTATAGCTCCTACGAGCAGTACTTC.

This clonotype turned up a few times. The CDR3: CSVGRVDSEQYF. Written as DNA, the CDR3 is TGCAGCGTTGGCAGGGTGGATTCCGAGCAGTACTTC. The chain uses TRBV29-1 and TRBJ2-7; D perhaps matches TRBD1 (5 bases). This CDR3 has 12 amino acids. Germline values: CDR1 SQVTM, CDR2 ANQGSEA. Deletions cut 4 bases from V and 6 bases from J, with 13 bases between.

The chain recombines TRBV7-9 with TRBJ1-4; D remains ambiguous. V was clipped by 3 bases and J by 3 bases, with 8 bases between them. CDR1 SEHNR and CDR2 FQNEAQ come from the germline V gene (reference sequence). This CDR3 is 14 amino acids long. CDR3 in amino acids: CASSLADSNEKLFF. DNA for the CDR3: TGTGCCAGCAGCTTGGCCGATTCTAATGAAAAACTGTTTTTT.

This clonotype was picked up a small number of times. The rearrangement uses TRBV7-9 and TRBJ2-5; 10 bases match TRBD1. V was clipped by 5 bases and J by 4 bases; unmatched bases: 7. This CDR3 is built from 15 residues. The V gene's germline CDR1 is SEHNR and CDR2 FQNEAQ (reference sequence). This chain's CDR3 is CASSRQGAIRETQYF. Written as DNA, the CDR3 is TGTGCCAGCAGCCGACAGGGGGCGATTCGAGAGACCCAGTACTTC.

This clonotype came up once. The chain recombines TRBV9 with TRBJ1-6; D possibly corresponds to TRBD1 (5 bases). There are 15 residues in the CDR3. Trimming removed 0 bases at V and 9 bases at J, with 13 bases between. The germline CDR1 and CDR2 sequences are SGDLS and YYNGEE. In nucleotides, the CDR3 is TGTGCCAGCAGCGTAGATGGTCAGGGCTTTTCACCCCTCCACTTT. Amino acids: CASSVDGQGFSPLHF.

This clonotype came up many times. V and J are TRBV7-2 and TRBJ1-4; perhaps TRBD1 as D (5 bases). V lost 2 bases and J 2 bases, leaving 6 bases between the germline ends. The germline gives CDR1 SGHTA, CDR2 FQGNSA. The CDR3 totals 14 residues. The CDR3 nucleotides read TGTGCCAGCAGCTTAAGGGGTACTAATGAAAAACTGTTTTTT. It encodes CASSLRGTNEKLFF.

The chain recombines TRBV7-2 with TRBJ1-5; TRBD1 is a possible D gene (6 bases). V was cut by 5 bases and J by 4 bases, with 18 bases left in between. Per the germline V gene, CDR1 is SGHTA and CDR2 is FQGNSA. This CDR3 contains 16 residues. The CDR3 region is CASSPRRTAENQPQHF. CDR3 nucleotide sequence: TGTGCCAGCAGCCCCCGCCGGACAGCGGAAAATCAGCCCCAGCATTTT.

This chain links TRBV6-5 with TRBJ1-4, with a possible D match to TRBD1 (6 bases). The CDR3 is made up of 15 amino acids. Deletions cut 0 bases from V and 7 bases from J, with 12 bases between. Germline loops: CDR1 MNHEY, CDR2 SVGAGI. The CDR3 spells CASSYSSGGREKLFF. The CDR3, as DNA: TGTGCCAGCAGTTACTCGTCGGGGGGGCGTGAAAAACTGTTTTTT.

The J gene is TRBJ2-7, the V gene TRBV12-5; tentatively, D is TRBD1 (5 bases). There are 16 residues in the CDR3. With 7 bases removed from V and 1 base from J, the gap between germline ends came to 20 bases. Germline CDR1 is LGHNT and CDR2 is FRNRAP. The CDR3 DNA follows: TGTGCTAGTGCCATCGGCTCAGGGCGTCGGTCCTACGAGCAGTACTTC. It translates to CASAIGSGRRSYEQYF.

V usage is TRBV19 and J usage is TRBJ2-2, with D unresolved. Trimming removed 5 bases at V and 4 bases at J, with 14 bases between. In germline, CDR1 is LNHDA, CDR2 SQIVND (reference sequence). This CDR3 contains 15 residues. The CDR3 region has the DNA TGTGCCAGTAGTGCGCAAGGCGGTGGCACCGGGGAGCTGTTTTTT. Translating it yields CASSAQGGGTGELFF.